The source of this T cell receptor beta chain is a study of blood T cell repertoires in COVID-19. For the study at large: Some COVID-19 samples were acute and others convalescent; all came from the United States, Italy and Spain. In each case, the material was cDNA or gDNA derived from T cells, B-cell-depleted T cells, or PBMCs.

Per the study methods: Using reference gene primer amplification, nucleated cell counts were estimated. Profiled with immunoSEQ multiplex PCR; TCRdb holds only in-frame clones, not every one. V, J and clone size derive from that table, while D and trimming were established from the DNA sequence. The sample contains 100,000 to 150,000 clones, over 60% of which appear only once. The germline gives CDR1 LNHDA, CDR2 SQIVND (reference sequence). The CDR3 is 15 residues long. The ends were cut back, 5 bases at V and 1 base at J, with 15 bases in the middle. This clone appeared a few times. This TCR was recovered from a man aged 40-49 years with active or convalescent COVID-19. The rearrangement joins TRBV19 to TRBJ2-7, with D possibly TRBD2 on 6 matching bases. Input material: peripheral blood. CDR3 protein: CASSEGLGSSYEQYF. The CDR3 DNA is TGTGCCAGTAGTGAGGGACTGGGATCGTCCTACGAGCAGTACTTC.